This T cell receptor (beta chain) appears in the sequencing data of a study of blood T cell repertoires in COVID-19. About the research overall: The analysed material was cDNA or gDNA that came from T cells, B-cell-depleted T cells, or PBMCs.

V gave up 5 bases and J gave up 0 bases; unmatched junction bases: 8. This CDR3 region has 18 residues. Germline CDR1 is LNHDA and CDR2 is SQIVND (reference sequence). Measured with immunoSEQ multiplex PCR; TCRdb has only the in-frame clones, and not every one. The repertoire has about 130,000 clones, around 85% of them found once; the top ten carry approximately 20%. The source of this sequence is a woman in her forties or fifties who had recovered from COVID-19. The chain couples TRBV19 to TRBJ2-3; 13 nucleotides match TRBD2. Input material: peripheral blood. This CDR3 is CASSPRLAGGGSTDTQYF. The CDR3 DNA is TGTGCCAGTAGTCCTCGACTAGCGGGAGGCGGGAGCACAGATACGCAGTATTTT.